These 26 T cell receptor beta chains came from one sample sequenced in a study of blood T cell repertoires in COVID-19. The table came from immunoSEQ multiplex PCR; TCRdb's copy has only in-frame clones and leaves some out. The data show about 45,000 clones, 82% seen once. Sequencing was carried out using peripheral blood. The receptors come from a human donor in a cohort sampled during active COVID-19.

The chain links TRBV14 to TRBJ1-2, with D perhaps matching TRBD1 (6 bases). Between the trimmed V and J ends, which lost 4 bases and 4 bases, there was a span of 16 bases. This CDR3 region has 15 residues. In germline, CDR1 is SGHDN, CDR2 FVKESK. CDR3 DNA: TGTGCCAGCAGCCCCGCCGGGACACGCTCCTATGGCTACACCTTC. This gives the protein CASSPAGTRSYGYTF.

The rearrangement joins TRBV3-1 (or the pseudogene TRBV3-2) to TRBJ2-3; D is possibly TRBD1 (5 bases). Germline V CDR1 and CDR2: LGHDT, YNNKEL (reference sequence). Trimming removed 1 base at V and 2 bases at J, with 13 bases between. The CDR3 covers 16 residues. The CDR3 DNA sequence: TGTGCCAGCAGCCAAGTTTGGGGCGGCGACACAGATACGCAGTATTTT. Protein: CASSQVWGGDTDTQYF.

A few counts support this clone. The chain has TRBV4-1 and TRBJ2-7; perhaps TRBD1 as D (6 bases). CDR1 is MGHRA and CDR2 is YSYEKL in the germline V gene. The CDR3 runs 16 residues. Trimming shortened V by 1 base and J by 3 bases, and 16 bases separated the two germline ends. The CDR3 here is CASSQGADSNFYEQYF. The DNA of the CDR3 is TGCGCCAGCAGCCAAGGGGCGGACAGCAACTTCTACGAGCAGTACTTC.

This rearrangement joins TRBV4-3 to TRBJ2-5; 9 bases fit TRBD2. Germline V CDR1 and CDR2: LGHNA, YSLEER. V gave up 0 bases and J gave up 5 bases; unmatched junction bases: 7. The CDR3 is 16 amino acids. DNA of the CDR3: TGCGCCAGCAGCCAAGAGGCGGGAGGGCATGGGGAGACCCAGTACTTC. The encoded protein is CASSQEAGGHGETQYF.

This chain joins TRBV28 and TRBJ2-1; 7 positions match TRBD1. Germline-derived CDR1 and CDR2 are MDHEN and SYDVKM. This CDR3 region has 17 residues. With V trimmed by 2 bases and J by 5 bases, 12 bases remained unmatched. The chain's CDR3 is CASSLMGFLQGHNEQFF. The CDR3 nucleotides are TGTGCCAGCAGTTTAATGGGGTTTTTACAGGGGCACAATGAGCAGTTCTTC.

V gene TRBV14 combines with J gene TRBJ2-1; 11 nucleotides line up with TRBD2. CDR1 is SGHDN and CDR2 is FVKESK in the germline V gene. The CDR3 extends over 16 amino acids. V was clipped by 0 bases and J by 7 bases; unmatched bases: 5. CDR3 coding DNA: TGTGCCAGCAGCCAAGAGGTACTAGCGGGAGTGAATGAGCAGTTCTTC. It translates to CASSQEVLAGVNEQFF.

The V call is TRBV18, the J call TRBJ2-2; a weak D match, TRBD1 (5 bases). This CDR3 contains 14 residues. Deletions cut 5 bases from V and 3 bases from J, with 10 bases between. CDR1 is KGHSH and CDR2 is LQKENI in the germline V gene. CDR3 sequence reads: CASSDPRDTGELFF. As DNA, the CDR3 is TGTGCCAGCTCAGACCCCAGGGACACCGGGGAGCTGTTTTTT.

The CDR3 DNA reads as TGTGCCAGCTCACCAAGGAGGGGATCCACAGATACGCAGTATTTT. Amino acid sequence: CASSPRRGSTDTQYF. The chain employs TRBV18 and TRBJ2-3; tentative D call: TRBD2 (6 bases). The ends were cut back, 2 bases at V and 2 bases at J, with 11 bases in the middle. CDR1 and CDR2 from the germline V gene are KGHSH and LQKENI. The CDR3 extends over 15 amino acids.

This chain links TRBV10-3 with TRBJ2-3; 8 bases are a match to TRBD1. Looked up from germline, CDR1 is ENHRY and CDR2 is SYGVKD. V was clipped by 7 bases and J by 4 bases; unmatched bases: 4. This CDR3 region has 13 residues. Here the CDR3 DNA reads TGTGCCATCACCCAGGGGGCCGCAGATACGCAGTATTTT. Its translation is CAITQGAADTQYF.

The J gene is TRBJ2-5, the V gene TRBV14; D remains unclear. Germline CDR1 is SGHDN and CDR2 is FVKESK. V shed 0 bases and J shed 3 bases, with 5 bases lying between them. The CDR3 sequence is 13 residues long. The CDR3 protein is CASSQESEETQYF. In nucleotides, the CDR3 is TGTGCCAGCAGCCAAGAGAGTGAAGAGACCCAGTACTTC.

The CDR3 DNA reads as TGTGCCAGCAGTTTAGGGACAGGGTATAATTCACCCCTCCACTTT. Protein: CASSLGTGYNSPLHF. The chain has TRBV28 and TRBJ1-6; 9 bases agree with TRBD1. The CDR3 is 15 amino acids. The ends lost 2 bases at V and 4 bases at J; junction bases unmatched: 0. The V gene's germline CDR1 is MDHEN and CDR2 SYDVKM.

The gene calls are TRBV20-1 and TRBJ2-5, with TRBD2 matching 9 bases. The V gene's germline CDR1 is DFQATT and CDR2 SNEGSKA (reference sequence). J gave up 4 bases and V 3 bases, and 9 bases lay outside the gene matches. The CDR3 is 15 amino acids. The CDR3 nucleotides are TGCAGTGCTAGTGGTGTAGCGGGAGTCGGAGAGACCCAGTACTTC. Its protein is CSASGVAGVGETQYF.

This chain links TRBV29-1 with TRBJ2-7, with D unresolved. From germline, CDR1 is SQVTM and CDR2 ANQGSEA. This CDR3 has 14 amino acids. Trimming stripped 6 bases from V and 0 bases from J, with 15 bases between. CDR3 DNA: TGCAGCGTCCTCCTCCCCCCGAGCTCCTACGAGCAGTACTTC. Amino acids: CSVLLPPSSYEQYF.

This clone was found once. V and J are TRBV7-2 and TRBJ1-2; 7 bases are shared with TRBD1. J was trimmed by 8 bases and V by 1 base; bases with no gene match: 16. In germline, CDR1 is SGHTA, CDR2 FQGNSA. The CDR3 has 17 residues. DNA of the CDR3: TGTGCCAGCAGCTTAGTAGAAGGACAGGAAGGTCTAGTCGGCTACACCTTC. It codes for CASSLVEGQEGLVGYTF.

CDR3 bases: TGCAGCGTTGATAAGGGCGGGACAGGGGGCAAGAATGAGCAGTTCTTC. Its translation is CSVDKGGTGGKNEQFF. This chain uses TRBV29-1 with TRBJ2-1, with 12 bases matching TRBD1. Looked up from germline, CDR1 is SQVTM and CDR2 is ANQGSEA. The CDR3 has 16 amino acids. V was clipped by 3 bases and J by 7 bases; unmatched bases: 10.

In DNA form, the CDR3 reads TGTGCCAGCAGAACTAGCACAGATACGCAGTATTTT. This sequence encodes CASRTSTDTQYF. The V call is TRBV28, the J call TRBJ2-3; D ambiguous. Germline-derived CDR1 and CDR2 are MDHEN and SYDVKM. This CDR3 spans 12 amino acids. Trimming shortened V by 6 bases and J by 0 bases, and 4 bases separated the two germline ends. Full variable domain (missing parts from reference TRBV28 and TRBJ2-3): DVKVTQSSRYLVKRTGEKVFLECVQDMDHENMFWYRQDPGLGLRLIYFSYDVKMKEKGDIPEGYSVSREKKERFSLILESASTNQTSMYLCASRTSTDTQYFGPGTRLTVL.

The chain recombines TRBV9 with TRBJ2-1; D remains unclear. In germline, CDR1 is SGDLS, CDR2 YYNGEE. Trimming took 6 bases from V and 0 from J, leaving 13 bases between them. The CDR3 length is 15 residues. The CDR3 nucleotides read TGTGCCAGCACCCGAGCGTCGAGCTCCTACAATGAGCAGTTCTTC. Translating gives CASTRASSSYNEQFF.

In this sample, this clone turned up many times. The J gene is TRBJ1-1, the V gene TRBV27; TRBD1 matches 9 bases. The germline V gene encodes CDR1 MNHEY and CDR2 SMNVEV (reference sequence). Losses at the gene ends were 5 bases for V and 3 bases for J; bases not matched to a gene: 4. The CDR3 has 14 amino acids. For the CDR3, the DNA is TGTGCCAGCAGTCCACAGGGGGCGTACACTGAAGCTTTCTTT. Protein product: CASSPQGAYTEAFF.

Turning to this clone: One end of the junction fails to match germline, which may point to a read error. The chain links TRBV2 to TRBJ1-2, with D unresolved. The CDR3 sequence is 10 residues long. The germline gives CDR1 SNHLY, CDR2 FYNNEI. CDR3 loop: CASSDIWASF. The DNA for the CDR3 is TGTGCCAGCAGTGATATCTGGGCTTCCTTC.

The chain uses TRBV28 and TRBJ2-1, with D hard to call. CDR1 is MDHEN and CDR2 is SYDVKM in the germline V gene. There are 17 residues in the CDR3. V was cut by 2 bases and J by 2 bases, with 16 bases left in between. CDR3 coding DNA: TGTGCCAGCAGTTTAGTTGGAGTAGCCGATCCCTACAATGAGCAGTTCTTC. Its translation is CASSLVGVADPYNEQFF.

The rearrangement joins TRBV6-5 to TRBJ2-5, with 8 bases fitting TRBD2. This CDR3 has 13 amino acids. Trimming at V came to 10 bases and at J to 3 bases, leaving 7 bases not matched to a gene. The germline V gene encodes CDR1 MNHEY and CDR2 SVGAGI. In DNA, the CDR3 is TGTGCCACGGGAGGGGACTCAGAAGAGACCCAGTACTTC. This encodes CATGGDSEETQYF.

The V call is TRBV13, the J call TRBJ2-3, with 7 bases identical to TRBD2. This CDR3 is 14 amino acids long. Germline lookup yields CDR1 PRHDT and CDR2 FYEKMQ (reference sequence). V trimming: 4 bases; J trimming: 1 base; junction bases outside the gene matches: 2. The CDR3 spells CASSSGLRTDTQYF. Here the CDR3 DNA reads TGTGCCAGCAGCTCGGGACTACGCACAGATACGCAGTATTTT.

The chain recombines TRBV2 with TRBJ2-7, with a tentative D call TRBD2 (6 bases). V lost 3 bases and J lost 5, with 17 bases in between. CDR3 length: 15 amino acids. From germline, CDR1 is SNHLY and CDR2 FYNNEI. In DNA form, the CDR3 reads TGTGCCAGCAGTGAGGTAGCGGTCCCCCGCAACGAGCAGTACTTC. Translation: CASSEVAVPRNEQYF.

The CDR3 loop reads CASSEQVGLSGNTIYF. CDR3 DNA sequence: TGTGCCAGCAGTGAACAGGTGGGCCTCTCTGGAAACACCATATATTTT. The genes are TRBV6-1 and TRBJ1-3; D is ambiguous. The germline V gene has CDR1 MNHNS and CDR2 SASEGT. With 2 bases removed from V and 0 bases from J, the gap between germline ends came to 11 bases. The CDR3 sequence is 16 residues long.

V gene TRBV10-2 combines with J gene TRBJ2-1; tentative D call: TRBD2 (5 bases). Trimming cost V 7 bases and J 8 bases, with 15 bases left between them. The CDR3 is made up of 13 amino acids. Germline V gene sequence: CDR1 WSHSY, CDR2 SAAADI. In DNA form, the CDR3 reads TGCGCCAGCACGGACCCTTACGGGGATGAGCAGTTCTTC. The encoded protein is CASTDPYGDEQFF.

V gene TRBV18 combines with J gene TRBJ1-5; D ambiguous. The ends were cut back, 4 bases at V and 2 bases at J, with 9 bases in the middle. Looked up from germline, CDR1 is KGHSH and CDR2 is LQKENI. CDR3 size: 14 residues. Written as DNA, the CDR3 is TGTGCCAGCTCACGACGGGAAGGCAATCAGCCCCAGCATTTT. Its translation is CASSRREGNQPQHF. Together with reference TRBV18 and TRBJ1-5, the CDR3 gives the full variable domain: NAGVMQNPRHLVRRRGQEARLRCSPMKGHSHVYWYRQLPEEGLKFMVYLQKENIIDESGMPKERFSAEFPKEGPSILRIQQVVRGDSAAYFCASSRREGNQPQHFGDGTRLSIL.